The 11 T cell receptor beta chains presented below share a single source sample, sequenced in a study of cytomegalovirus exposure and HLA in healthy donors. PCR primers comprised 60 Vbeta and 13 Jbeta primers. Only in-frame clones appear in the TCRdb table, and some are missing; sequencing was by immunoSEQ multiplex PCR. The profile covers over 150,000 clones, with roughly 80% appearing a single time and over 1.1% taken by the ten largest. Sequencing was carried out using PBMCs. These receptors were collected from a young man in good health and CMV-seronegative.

The CDR3 region is CASSLDGRDQPQHF. The CDR3 DNA is TGTGCCAGCAGCTTGGACGGGAGGGATCAGCCCCAGCATTTT. This chain links TRBV7-2 with TRBJ1-5; D unresolved. Germline CDR1 and CDR2: SGHTA and FQGNSA. Trimming stripped 3 bases from V and 5 bases from J, with 11 bases between. The CDR3 has 14 residues. The complete variable domain, with remaining parts taken from reference TRBV7-2 and TRBJ1-5, reads GAGVSQSPSNKVTEKGKDVELRCDPISGHTALYWYRQSLGQGLEFLIYFQGNSAPDKSGLPSDRFSAERTGGSVSTLTIQRTQQEDSAVYLCASSLDGRDQPQHFGDGTRLSIL.

The CDR3 sequence is CASSYSGGFGYTF. The CDR3 DNA reads TGTGCCAGCAGTTACTCGGGGGGGTTCGGCTACACCTTC. The rearrangement links TRBV6-5 to TRBJ1-2; possibly TRBD1 for D (5 bases). V lost 0 bases and J 8 bases, leaving 10 bases between the germline ends. The length of the CDR3 is 13 residues. CDR1 is MNHEY and CDR2 is SVGAGI in the germline V gene.

For the CDR3, the DNA is TGTGCCAGCAGCCCGGGACTAGCAATGAATGAGCAGTTCTTC. This codes for CASSPGLAMNEQFF. The rearrangement links TRBV7-9 to TRBJ2-1; 9 nucleotides match TRBD2. There are 14 residues in the CDR3. Germline lookup yields CDR1 SEHNR and CDR2 FQNEAQ (reference sequence). V gave up 5 bases and J gave up 7 bases; unmatched junction bases: 6.

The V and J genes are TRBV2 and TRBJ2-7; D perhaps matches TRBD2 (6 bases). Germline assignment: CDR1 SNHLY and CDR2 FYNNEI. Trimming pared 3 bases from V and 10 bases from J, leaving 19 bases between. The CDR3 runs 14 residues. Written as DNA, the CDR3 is TGTGCCAGCAGTGATGGGCGACTAGTCCCCTTTCAGTACTTC. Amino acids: CASSDGRLVPFQYF.

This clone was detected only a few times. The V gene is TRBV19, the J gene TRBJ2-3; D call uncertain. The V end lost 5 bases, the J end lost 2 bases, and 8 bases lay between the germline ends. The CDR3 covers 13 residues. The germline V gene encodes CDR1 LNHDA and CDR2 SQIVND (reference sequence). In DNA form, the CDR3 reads TGTGCCAGTAGTCCGCACTTCACAGATACGCAGTATTTT. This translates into CASSPHFTDTQYF.

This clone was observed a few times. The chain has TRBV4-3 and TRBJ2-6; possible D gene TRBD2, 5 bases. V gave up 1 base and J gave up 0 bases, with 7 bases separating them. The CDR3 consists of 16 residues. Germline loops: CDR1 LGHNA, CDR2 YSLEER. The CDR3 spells CASSQGEGSGANVLTF. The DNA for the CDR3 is TGCGCCAGCAGCCAAGGTGAGGGCTCTGGGGCCAACGTCCTGACTTTC.

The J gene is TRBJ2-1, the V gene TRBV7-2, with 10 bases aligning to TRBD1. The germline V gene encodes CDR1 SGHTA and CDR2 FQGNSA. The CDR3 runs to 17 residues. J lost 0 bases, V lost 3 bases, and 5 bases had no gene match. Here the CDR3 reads CASSFPGQGGSYNEQFF. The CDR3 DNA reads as TGTGCCAGCAGCTTCCCAGGACAGGGGGGCTCCTACAATGAGCAGTTCTTC.

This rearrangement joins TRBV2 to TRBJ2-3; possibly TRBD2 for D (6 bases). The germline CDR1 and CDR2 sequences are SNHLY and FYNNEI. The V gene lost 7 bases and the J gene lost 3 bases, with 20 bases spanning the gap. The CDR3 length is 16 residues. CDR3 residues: CASIQFLGGWTDTQYF. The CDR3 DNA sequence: TGTGCCAGCATCCAATTCTTGGGGGGATGGACAGATACGCAGTATTTT.

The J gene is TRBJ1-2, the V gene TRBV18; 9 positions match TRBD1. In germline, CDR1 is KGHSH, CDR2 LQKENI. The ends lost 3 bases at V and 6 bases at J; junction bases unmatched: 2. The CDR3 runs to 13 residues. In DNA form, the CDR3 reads TGTGCCAGCTCACCCGACAGGGGGGATGGCTACACCTTC. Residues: CASSPDRGDGYTF.

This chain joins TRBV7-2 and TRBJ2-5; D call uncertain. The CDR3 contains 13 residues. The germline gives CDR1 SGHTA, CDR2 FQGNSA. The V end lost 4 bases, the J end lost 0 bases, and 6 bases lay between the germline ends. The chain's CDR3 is CASSSPNQETQYF. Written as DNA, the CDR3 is TGTGCCAGCAGCTCCCCCAACCAAGAGACCCAGTACTTC.

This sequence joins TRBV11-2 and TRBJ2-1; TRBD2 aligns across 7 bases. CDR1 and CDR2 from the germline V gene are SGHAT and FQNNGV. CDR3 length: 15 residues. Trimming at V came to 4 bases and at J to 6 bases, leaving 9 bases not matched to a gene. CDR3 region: CASSSSGGPFNEQFF. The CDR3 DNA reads TGTGCCAGCAGCTCCTCGGGAGGCCCCTTCAATGAGCAGTTCTTC.